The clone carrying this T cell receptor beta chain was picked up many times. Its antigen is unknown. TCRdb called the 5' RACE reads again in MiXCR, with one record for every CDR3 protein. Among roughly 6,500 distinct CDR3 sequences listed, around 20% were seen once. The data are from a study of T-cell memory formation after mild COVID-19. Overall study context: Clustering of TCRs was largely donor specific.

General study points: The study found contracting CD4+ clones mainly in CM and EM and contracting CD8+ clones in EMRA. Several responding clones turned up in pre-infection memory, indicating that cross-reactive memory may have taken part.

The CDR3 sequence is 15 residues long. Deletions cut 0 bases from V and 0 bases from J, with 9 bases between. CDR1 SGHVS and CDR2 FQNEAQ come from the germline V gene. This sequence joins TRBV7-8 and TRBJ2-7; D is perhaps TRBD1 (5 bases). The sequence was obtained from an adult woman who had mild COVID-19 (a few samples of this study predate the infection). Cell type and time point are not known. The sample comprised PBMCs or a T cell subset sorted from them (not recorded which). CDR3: CASSLATASSYEQYF. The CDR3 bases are TGTGCCAGCAGCTTAGCGACAGCCAGCTCCTACGAGCAGTACTTC.